These 25 T cell receptor beta chains came from one sample sequenced in a study of blood T cell repertoires in COVID-19. TCRdb's copy holds only in-frame clones and misses some; the assay was immunoSEQ multiplex PCR. The data contain tens of thousands of clones, around 80% of them singletons. The sample consisted of peripheral blood. These receptors were obtained from a woman aged 50 to 60 with acute or convalescent COVID-19.

V gene TRBV9 combines with J gene TRBJ2-7; 8 bases align to TRBD2. The CDR3 length is 14 residues. The trim removed 0 bases at V and 5 bases at J, leaving 4 bases unmatched. Germline CDR1 reads SGDLS; CDR2 reads YYNGEE. DNA for the CDR3: TGTGCCAGCAGCGTAGGGACTAGCCGCAACGAGCAGTACTTC. It codes for CASSVGTSRNEQYF.

V gene TRBV9 combines with J gene TRBJ2-2, with D tentatively TRBD2 (6 bases). CDR3 length: 19 residues. Trimming stripped 0 bases from V and 2 bases from J, with 20 bases between. The germline V gene has CDR1 SGDLS and CDR2 YYNGEE. Here the CDR3 DNA reads TGTGCCAGCAGCGTAGTGCCGCTGGGGCGGGATCTAAACACCGGGGAGCTGTTTTTT. Its protein is CASSVVPLGRDLNTGELFF.

The CDR3 DNA sequence: TGCGCCAGCAAATCAACAGAGTCCTACTATGGCTACACCTTC. This codes for CASKSTESYYGYTF. This chain links TRBV5-1 with TRBJ1-2, with no clear D. The CDR3 length is 14 residues. The V end was cut by 6 bases, the J end by 3 bases, with 15 bases between. The germline V gene has CDR1 SGHRS and CDR2 YFSETQ.

V gene TRBV13 combines with J gene TRBJ1-4, with 7 bases identical to TRBD1. Germline CDR1 reads PRHDT; CDR2 reads FYEKMQ (reference sequence). V trimming: 5 bases; J trimming: 7 bases; junction bases outside the gene matches: 7. CDR3 length: 14 amino acids. The CDR3 here is CASSPQGFSEKLFF. In DNA, the CDR3 is TGTGCCAGCAGCCCACAGGGGTTTAGTGAAAAACTGTTTTTT.

The chain employs TRBV24-1 and TRBJ2-1, with 11 nucleotides matching TRBD2. The germline CDR1 and CDR2 sequences are KGHDR and SFDVKD. The CDR3 length is 16 residues. With 3 bases clipped from V and 9 bases from J, the junction kept 9 bases outside the gene matches. As DNA, the CDR3 is TGTGCCACCAGTGATCCCGGGACTAGCGGTGGGGGTGAGCAGTTCTTC. Its protein is CATSDPGTSGGGEQFF.

The genes are TRBV2 and TRBJ2-1, with 8 bases identical to TRBD2. The CDR3 totals 15 residues. V trimming: 5 bases; J trimming: 3 bases; junction bases outside the gene matches: 6. Germline CDR1 SNHLY, CDR2 FYNNEI. Written as DNA, the CDR3 is TGTGCCAGCAGTCCGAGCGGGGGTAACTACAATGAGCAGTTCTTC. As protein: CASSPSGGNYNEQFF.

The chain carries TRBV30 and TRBJ1-2, with D perhaps matching TRBD1 (5 bases). The CDR3 runs to 13 residues. Germline V gives CDR1 GTSNPN, CDR2 SVGIG (reference sequence). V was pared by 5 bases and J by 1 base, with 11 bases between. CDR3 DNA sequence: TGTGCCTGGGGGGACGGGAATAACTATGGCTACACCTTC. As protein: CAWGDGNNYGYTF.

J is TRBJ2-7 and V is TRBV27; 9 bases are a match to TRBD1. V dropped 3 bases and J dropped 2; count of bases not matched to a gene: 2. The CDR3 has 14 amino acids. Germline CDR1 reads MNHEY; CDR2 reads SMNVEV (reference sequence). CDR3 region: CASSLTGGPYEQYF. In nucleotides, the CDR3 is TGTGCCAGCAGTTTGACAGGGGGACCCTACGAGCAGTACTTC.

J is TRBJ2-7 and V is TRBV6-5; 7 positions agree with TRBD1. V shed 5 bases, J shed 3 bases, and the junction held 7 bases outside the gene matches. The CDR3 spans 14 residues. From germline, CDR1 is MNHEY and CDR2 SVGAGI. CDR3 nucleotides: TGTGCCAGCAGTACGGACAGGCTGAACTACGAGCAGTACTTC. It translates to CASSTDRLNYEQYF.

The chain combines TRBV2 with TRBJ2-5; 10 bases map to TRBD1. Trimming cost V 2 bases and J 7 bases; bases outside gene matches: 13. Germline V gives CDR1 SNHLY, CDR2 FYNNEI. CDR3 length equals 17 residues. The CDR3 DNA follows: TGTGCCAGCAGTGAAAAGGGGGGACAGGGGTTGGTTGGGACCCAGTACTTC. Amino acids: CASSEKGGQGLVGTQYF. Variable domain in full (rest from reference TRBV2 and TRBJ2-5): EPEVTQTPSHQVTQMGQEVILRCVPISNHLYFYWYRQILGQKVEFLVSFYNNEISEKSEIFDDQFSVERPDGSNFTLKIRSTKLEDSAMYFCASSEKGGQGLVGTQYFGPGTRLLVL.

The V call is TRBV19, the J call TRBJ1-2; 9 nucleotides align to TRBD1. CDR3 length: 13 amino acids. Trimming removed 7 bases from V and 7 bases from J; junction bases left unmatched: 7. CDR1 is LNHDA, CDR2 SQIVND, per germline (reference sequence). CDR3 amino acids: CASKYRGPFGYTF. The CDR3 bases are TGTGCCAGTAAATACAGGGGGCCCTTTGGCTACACCTTC.

The rearrangement uses TRBV2 and TRBJ2-1; 7 bases match TRBD2. Germline CDR1 is SNHLY and CDR2 is FYNNEI. The CDR3 is made up of 18 amino acids. V shed 7 bases and J 3 bases; nucleotides not matched to a gene: 18. CDR3 DNA sequence: TGTGCCAGCATGGGGGGTTCAGGTGACGGGACTAACTACAATGAGCAGTTCTTC. This encodes CASMGGSGDGTNYNEQFF.

This rearrangement joins TRBV2 to TRBJ1-2, with no clear D. The germline V gene has CDR1 SNHLY and CDR2 FYNNEI. The CDR3 runs 14 residues. Trimming shortened V by 7 bases and J by 0 bases, and 12 bases separated the two germline ends. CDR3 protein: CASNIQSANYGYTF. The CDR3 DNA reads as TGTGCCAGCAACATTCAATCAGCTAACTATGGCTACACCTTC.

The chain employs TRBV18 and TRBJ2-5, with TRBD2 matching 7 bases. V gave up 1 base and J gave up 2 bases; unmatched junction bases: 1. CDR3 size: 14 residues. The germline gives CDR1 KGHSH, CDR2 LQKENI. The CDR3 DNA reads as TGTGCCAGCTCACCACGGGGGGGTCAAGAGACCCAGTACTTC. It yields the protein CASSPRGGQETQYF.

This sequence joins TRBV5-1 and TRBJ1-1; D may be TRBD1 (6 bases). Germline loops: CDR1 SGHRS, CDR2 YFSETQ. The CDR3 has 13 residues. V lost 7 bases to trimming and J lost 1 base, with 11 bases between them. The CDR3 sequence is CASQGPGNTEAFF. The DNA for the CDR3 is TGCGCCAGCCAGGGGCCGGGGAACACTGAAGCTTTCTTT.

The rearrangement joins TRBV3-1 (or the pseudogene TRBV3-2) to TRBJ1-4; 10 bases agree with TRBD1. Germline CDR1 LGHDT, CDR2 YNNKEL (reference sequence). This CDR3 has 15 amino acids. V trimming: 5 bases; J trimming: 7 bases; junction bases outside the gene matches: 7. DNA of the CDR3: TGTGCCAGCAGCGACGGGACAGGGGCGAGTGAAAAACTGTTTTTT. Translating gives CASSDGTGASEKLFF.

The CDR3 is CASSQDRGAGGEKLFF. The CDR3 bases are TGTGCCAGCAGCCAAGATCGTGGGGCCGGGGGTGAAAAACTGTTTTTT. This chain uses TRBV4-2 with TRBJ1-4, with D possibly being TRBD1 (5 bases). V lost 0 bases to trimming and J lost 7 bases, with 15 bases between them. The CDR3 totals 16 residues. Germline lookup yields CDR1 LGHNA and CDR2 YNFKEQ.

The gene calls are TRBV4-3 and TRBJ2-2, with 8 positions matching TRBD1. Germline CDR1 LGHNA, CDR2 YSLEER. The CDR3 consists of 17 residues. V lost 3 bases and J lost 1; bases outside the gene matches: 7. The CDR3 is CASSQPTGTGNTGELFF. The CDR3 bases are TGCGCCAGCAGCCAGCCAACCGGGACAGGGAACACCGGGGAGCTGTTTTTT.

The rearrangement joins TRBV6-2 or TRBV6-3 to TRBJ2-1; D remains ambiguous. Germline CDR1 and CDR2: MNHEY and SVGEGT. This CDR3 is 11 amino acids long. V was shortened by 4 bases and J by 9 bases, with 7 bases between the two germline ends. The CDR3 loop is CASSLAGEQFF. The CDR3 DNA reads as TGTGCCAGCAGTTTAGCCGGTGAGCAGTTCTTC.

The chain uses TRBV10-2 and TRBJ1-3, with D possibly matching TRBD1 (5 bases). Trimming took 6 bases from V and 0 from J, leaving 18 bases between them. Germline V gives CDR1 WSHSY, CDR2 SAAADI. CDR3 length: 17 residues. CDR3 loop: CASSHSKGPDSGNTIYF. In DNA form, the CDR3 reads TGCGCCAGCAGCCATTCTAAGGGGCCCGACTCTGGAAACACCATATATTTT.

V usage is TRBV27 and J usage is TRBJ1-1; weak D call: TRBD1 (6 bases). The CDR3 contains 15 residues. Germline-derived CDR1 and CDR2 are MNHEY and SMNVEV (reference sequence). V lost 1 base and J 1 base, leaving 10 bases between the germline ends. CDR3 region: CASSLFRGSNTEAFF. The CDR3 region has the DNA TGTGCCAGCAGTTTATTCAGGGGATCGAACACTGAAGCTTTCTTT.

This chain uses TRBV2 with TRBJ1-6, with a possible D match to TRBD1 (5 bases). V was shortened by 6 bases and J by 6 bases, with 9 bases between the two germline ends. There are 13 residues in the CDR3. From germline, CDR1 is SNHLY and CDR2 FYNNEI. CDR3 sequence: CASRGGPNSPLHF. In DNA, the CDR3 is TGTGCCAGCAGGGGGGGACCTAATTCACCCCTCCACTTT. The full variable domain, rest sourced from reference TRBV2 and TRBJ1-6, is EPEVTQTPSHQVTQMGQEVILRCVPISNHLYFYWYRQILGQKVEFLVSFYNNEISEKSEIFDDQFSVERPDGSNFTLKIRSTKLEDSAMYFCASRGGPNSPLHFGNGTRLTVT.

The rearrangement uses TRBV7-2 and TRBJ2-7, with 11 nucleotides matching TRBD1. The V and J ends lost 5 bases and 4 bases, in that order; junction bases with no gene match: 13. This CDR3 region has 17 residues. Germline V CDR1 and CDR2: SGHTA, FQGNSA. The CDR3 sequence is CASSLSSGTGGGYEQYF. CDR3 DNA: TGTGCCAGCAGCCTGAGCAGCGGGACAGGGGGAGGGTACGAGCAGTACTTC.

The rearrangement joins TRBV4-1 to TRBJ2-7; 9 nucleotides align to TRBD1. V lost 1 base to trimming and J lost 6 bases; unmatched junction nucleotides: 4. The germline V gene encodes CDR1 MGHRA and CDR2 YSYEKL. The CDR3 contains 14 residues. This chain's CDR3 is CASSQGWTGVEQYF. CDR3 bases: TGCGCCAGCAGCCAAGGGTGGACAGGGGTCGAGCAGTACTTC.

This chain links TRBV18 with TRBJ1-1; 7 bases match TRBD1. Trimming cost V 4 bases and J 5 bases; bases outside gene matches: 4. Germline V lookup: CDR1 KGHSH, CDR2 LQKENI. This CDR3 region has 13 residues. CDR3 coding DNA: TGTGCCAGCTCACGACAGGGTGATACTGAAGCTTTCTTT. It codes for CASSRQGDTEAFF. The full variable domain, in which reference TRBV18 and TRBJ1-1 provide the parts outside the CDR3, is NAGVMQNPRHLVRRRGQEARLRCSPMKGHSHVYWYRQLPEEGLKFMVYLQKENIIDESGMPKERFSAEFPKEGPSILRIQQVVRGDSAAYFCASSRQGDTEAFFGQGTRLTVV.